This is a list of T cell receptor beta chains from one sample in a study of CD8+CD57+ T cells in acquired aplastic anemia. TCRdb re-called the reads with MiXCR, one entry per CDR3 protein. The sample shows about 160,000 distinct CDR3 sequences, less than 50% of them seen only once. Sequenced input: sorted CD4+, CD8+, or CD8+CD57+ T cells (not recorded which) from PBMCs. These receptors all come from a human donor with aplastic anemia. CDR3s leave out the opening cysteine and the closing phenylalanine or tryptophan. Each record gives: J gene, V gene, clone size, CDR3 protein. Clone size, where shown, is once, few, many, or a class for clones that have expanded.

>TRBJ2-1|TRBV7-2|many
ASSLASFGEQF
>TRBJ1-4|TRBV2|many
ASSRGKTPATNEKLF
>TRBJ2-7|TRBV4-3|many
ASSHEGGDEQY
>TRBJ1-5|TRBV19|.
ASQSDRNQPQH
>TRBJ1-5|TRBV27|many
ASSLMGQPQH
>TRBJ2-5|TRBV19|.
ASSMNREETQY
>TRBJ2-7|TRBV7-8|few
ASTGPTVSYEQY
>TRBJ1-6|TRBV15|few
ATSGGPNSPLH
>TRBJ1-5|TRBV29-1|.
SVGLGFNQPQH
>TRBJ2-7|TRBV7-9|.
ASSLAGTGPYEQY
>TRBJ2-7|TRBV19|.
ASSRTRGGYEQY
>TRBJ1-4|TRBV6-5|many
ASSSGQGAYEKLF
>TRBJ2-2|TRBV7-6|.
AGSPDRTSGGACNGELF
>TRBJ1-2|TRBV19|many
ASADAPYGYT
>TRBJ2-2|TRBV4-3|few
ASSQVSGVGTGELF
>TRBJ2-2|TRBV11-1|.
ASSLGRQGASGELF
>TRBJ2-5|TRBV7-6|once
ASSGTPIETQY
>TRBJ1-5|TRBV20-1|many
SASPTSRSNQPQH
>TRBJ2-1|TRBV24-1|few
ASRAGFQQF
>TRBJ1-1|TRBV25-1|once
ARTTGQHTEAF
>TRBJ2-7|TRBV11-2|few
ASSLGTGGFYEQY
>TRBJ2-5|TRBV7-9|many
ASSSSPGVETQY
>TRBJ1-2|TRBV10-3|many
AISESLTGGNYGYT
>TRBJ2-3|TRBV11-2|many
ASSQGMGSTDTQY
>TRBJ1-6|TRBV15|.
ATSSAGGYSPLH
>TRBJ1-5|TRBV29-1|.
SVVLGGRGEQPQH
>TRBJ1-5|TRBV12-3/TRBV12-4|many
ASSLQGTGSQPQH
>TRBJ2-1|TRBV9|many
ASSVSAGESNEQF
>TRBJ2-5|TRBV9|.
ASSPTGQRQETQY
>TRBJ2-2|TRBV10-3|.
ATAKLPGQRPTGELF
>TRBJ2-3|TRBV20-1|few
SAPAGGGTDTQY
>TRBJ1-6|TRBV4-3|.
ASSQDRVRFNSPLH
>TRBJ2-1|TRBV12-3/TRBV12-4|many
ASIRTSSSYNEQF
>TRBJ2-5|TRBV7-9|.
ASSFGSRETQY
>TRBJ1-2|TRBV20-1|.
SASGGYT
>TRBJ1-2|TRBV20-1|many
SARDLESYT
>TRBJ2-7|TRBV19|many
ASSINSEQY
>TRBJ2-3|TRBV19|many
ASSMSPSGGSTDTQY
>TRBJ1-1|TRBV29-1|.
SVDAGRNTEAF
>TRBJ1-1|TRBV12-3/TRBV12-4|many
ASRRQTLGTEAF
>TRBJ2-7|TRBV11-2|few
ASSRRTGHHEQY
>TRBJ1-1|TRBV5-1|many
ASSPVQGKGTEAF
>TRBJ2-1|TRBV3-1|.
ASSPSAGATYNEQS
>TRBJ2-7|TRBV7-3|.
ASSGGQGFDEQY
>TRBJ1-2|TRBV6-1|many
ASRGDRLYGYT
>TRBJ2-5|TRBV5-1|.
ASSGHGTGEETQY
>TRBJ1-1|TRBV12-3/TRBV12-4|.
ASSRGGEAF
>TRBJ1-2|TRBV4-3|many
ASSPRLKAYYGYT
>TRBJ2-5|TRBV12-3/TRBV12-4|.
ASSPWDSGRAETQY
>TRBJ1-5|TRBV18|.
ASSPSRSGPQH
>TRBJ2-5|TRBV6-2/TRBV6-3|.
ASEGQGGMETQY
>TRBJ1-1|TRBV10-3|.
AISAWAGTANTEAF